The clone carrying this T cell receptor beta chain was seen repeatedly, ten times or more. Its antigen is currently unknown. The CDR3 covers 13 residues. The germline gives CDR1 MDHEN, CDR2 SYDVKM. V shed 3 bases and J shed 1 base, with 5 bases lying between them. This sample was included in a study of early T cells in non-severe SARS-CoV-2 infection. Via MiXCR, TCRdb re-called the 5' RACE reads, giving one row per CDR3 protein. The sample has around 39,000 distinct CDR3 sequences, more than 4.5% seen once; the top ten hold 6% to 6.5%. Regarding the study as a whole: A preference for anti-spike CD8 responses marked VDJdb matching, which missed private and CD4 specificities.

V and J are TRBV28 and TRBJ2-3; no definite D call. Material: whole blood, obtained at baseline. The TCR originated in an adult who was a healthcare worker with PCR-confirmed SARS-CoV-2 infection or an uninfected control (not recorded which). CDR3 in DNA: TGTGCCAGCAGTTTTAGGGGCACAGATACGCAGTATTTT. Protein product: CASSFRGTDTQYF.